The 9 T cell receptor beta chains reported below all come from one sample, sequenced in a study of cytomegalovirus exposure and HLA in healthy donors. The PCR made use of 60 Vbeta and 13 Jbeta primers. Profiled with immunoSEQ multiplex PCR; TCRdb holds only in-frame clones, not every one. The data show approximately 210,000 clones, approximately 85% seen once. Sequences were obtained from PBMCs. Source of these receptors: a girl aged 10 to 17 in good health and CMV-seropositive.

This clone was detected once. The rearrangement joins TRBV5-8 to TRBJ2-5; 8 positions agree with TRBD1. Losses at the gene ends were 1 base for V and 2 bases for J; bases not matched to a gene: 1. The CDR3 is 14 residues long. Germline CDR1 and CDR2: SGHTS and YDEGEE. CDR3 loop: CASSLTGGQETQYF. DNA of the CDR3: TGTGCCAGCAGCTTGACAGGGGGGCAAGAGACCCAGTACTTC.

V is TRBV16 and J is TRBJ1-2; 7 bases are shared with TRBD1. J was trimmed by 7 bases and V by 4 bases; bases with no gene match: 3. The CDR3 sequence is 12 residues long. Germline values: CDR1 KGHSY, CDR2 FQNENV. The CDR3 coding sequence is TGTGCCAGCAGCCCACGGACAGGTGGCTACACCTTC. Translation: CASSPRTGGYTF.

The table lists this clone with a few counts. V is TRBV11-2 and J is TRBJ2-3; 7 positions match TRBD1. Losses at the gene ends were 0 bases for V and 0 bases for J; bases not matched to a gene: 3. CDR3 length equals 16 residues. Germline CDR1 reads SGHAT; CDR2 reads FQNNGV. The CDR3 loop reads CASSLDLTGSTDTQYF. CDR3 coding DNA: TGTGCCAGCAGCTTAGATCTGACAGGGAGCACAGATACGCAGTATTTT.

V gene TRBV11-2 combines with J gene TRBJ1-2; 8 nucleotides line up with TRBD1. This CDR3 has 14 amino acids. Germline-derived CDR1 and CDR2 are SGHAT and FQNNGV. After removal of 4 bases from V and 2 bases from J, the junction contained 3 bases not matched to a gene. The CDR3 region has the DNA TGTGCCAGCAGCTACGACAGGGGCAACTATGGCTACACCTTC. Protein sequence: CASSYDRGNYGYTF.

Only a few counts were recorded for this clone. This CDR3 is CSAGSRGGYTEAFF. The CDR3 DNA reads TGCAGCGCCGGCTCCCGAGGTGGGTACACTGAAGCTTTCTTT. This chain joins TRBV29-1 and TRBJ1-1; D gene uncertain. CDR3 size: 14 residues. The V gene's germline CDR1 is SQVTM and CDR2 ANQGSEA. Trimming removed 7 bases at V and 3 bases at J, with 18 bases between.

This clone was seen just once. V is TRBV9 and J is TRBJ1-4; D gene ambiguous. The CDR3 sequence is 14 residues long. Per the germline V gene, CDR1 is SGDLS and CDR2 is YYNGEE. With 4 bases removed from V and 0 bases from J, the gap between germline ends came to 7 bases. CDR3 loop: CASSSSATNEKLFF. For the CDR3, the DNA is TGTGCCAGCAGCTCGTCAGCAACTAATGAAAAACTGTTTTTT.

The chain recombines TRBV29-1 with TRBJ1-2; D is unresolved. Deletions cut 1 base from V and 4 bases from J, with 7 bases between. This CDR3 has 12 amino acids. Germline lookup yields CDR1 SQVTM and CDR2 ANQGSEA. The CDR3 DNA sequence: TGCAGCGTTGAAGGTCCCGGCTATGGCTACACCTTC. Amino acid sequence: CSVEGPGYGYTF.

CDR3 bases: TGCGCCAGCCTTACAGGGGAGGGCACAGATACGCAGTATTTT. As protein: CASLTGEGTDTQYF. The chain joins TRBV5-1 to TRBJ2-3; a weak D match, TRBD1 (7 bases). This CDR3 comprises 14 residues. Trimming removed 7 bases at V and 1 base at J, with 13 bases between. The V gene's germline CDR1 is SGHRS and CDR2 YFSETQ. Filled out from reference TRBV5-1 and TRBJ2-3, the complete variable domain reads KAGVTQTPRYLIKTRGQQVTLSCSPISGHRSVSWYQQTPGQGLQFLFEYFSETQRNKGNFPGRFSGRQFSNSRSEMNVSTLELGDSALYLCASLTGEGTDTQYFGPGTRLTVL.

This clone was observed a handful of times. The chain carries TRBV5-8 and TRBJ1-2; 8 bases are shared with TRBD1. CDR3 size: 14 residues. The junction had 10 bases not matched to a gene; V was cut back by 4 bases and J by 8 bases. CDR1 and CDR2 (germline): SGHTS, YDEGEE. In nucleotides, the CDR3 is TGTGCCAGCAGCCCGTCCCAGGGGGCGGGCGGCTACACCTTC. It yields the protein CASSPSQGAGGYTF.